This TCR beta chain was recovered during a study of cytomegalovirus exposure and HLA in healthy donors (dated by TCRdb to 2015 to 2018). Study-level background: An earlier analysis of 587 of the donors reported 276 Gb of sequence data and around 110 million unique TCR beta sequences obtained from roughly 170 million T cells. The study aimed to test whether signatures of past pathogen exposure could be identified by cataloging public T cell receptors. The number of typed donors differed by locus: about 620-640 for A, B, C, DRB1 and DQB1; 522 for DQA1; fewer than 610 for DPA1; and 400 to 480 for DPB1. All discovery cohort repertoires had been generated on a single sequencing platform. Across 300 to 400 genotyped donors of the cohort, an average of approximately 240,000 unique TCR beta nucleotide sequences per donor were sequenced, and roughly 20% of those sequences were non-productive. Rather than drawing on any new phenotypic data, the later analysis identified candidate immune exposures from TCR beta sequences and the way those sequences occurred across donors. Class I and class II HLA loci were covered by the typing at four-digit resolution. An early release that covered approximately 600 HLA-typed donors contained approximately 290 gigabases of sequencing data and about 93 million unique TCR sequences. Genome-wide SNP genotypes for about 65% of the 666 donors were used in a later genetic analysis, which treated that subset as a discovery cohort. Among the approximately 420 genotyped donors, approximately 82% belonged to the genetic ancestry cluster associated with self-reported Caucasian donors. A handful of DR-DQ haplotypes were handled as single units for association and clustering because linkage in the cohort was strong. Donor age, sex, ethnicity and CMV serostatus were collected together with the repertoire data. In addition to the first cohort of approximately 650 subjects, a separate validation cohort of 130 or so different subjects was used. To study patterns of TCR occurrence, a later analysis re-analyzed previously published TCR beta repertoires from 650 to 750 donors and added high-resolution HLA genotyping. The study combined high-throughput TCR immunosequencing, statistical association of individual TCRs with disease status, and machine learning to predict cytomegalovirus infection status. An earlier analysis of fewer than 700 of the donors applied high-throughput TCR beta sequencing to assess whether each TCR beta V gene segment acted as functional or pseudogenic. The T cell repertoires of under 700 subjects were profiled by immunosequencing and related to cytomegalovirus serostatus.

The cohort consisted of hundreds of healthy bone marrow donors. Cohort members were all nominally healthy when sampled, although unrecorded immune exposures were likely present. The donor tested CMV seronegative and was one of the 352 seronegative cohort members. Every donor gave a peripheral blood sample, and the peripheral blood mononuclear cells from that sample were used for TCR beta sequencing. The Qiagen DNeasy Blood Extraction Kit was used to extract genomic DNA from the blood cell samples. General findings and caveats noted by the study authors: For the cohort, immune exposure information was limited to CMV serostatus. Most TCR sequences were seen in very few donors, while some public TCRs were found in many individuals. Broadly in line with IMGT annotations, most TCR beta V segments showed up in productive rearrangements about 87% or about 30% of the time in an earlier analysis of 587 of the donors. A further reported finding was that TCR beta sequences accurately predicted the HLA-A and HLA-B alleles for most subjects in the first cohort. A few of the identified cytomegalovirus-associated TCR beta chains were confirmed in vitro to be specific for cytomegalovirus antigens. Linkage disequilibrium might explain the correlated functional status among segregating V segments, but an unknown experimental factor could not be ruled out. Because HLA typing was unavailable for some donors at each locus, only the typed subset was used in association tests. The classifier was reported to diagnose cytomegalovirus status with high specificity and sensitivity in both the original cohort and the validation cohort. Presence/absence analyses assumed roughly uniform sequencing depth across donors, an assumption that may not hold. A cluster of highly shared sequence variants was judged likely to be a technical artifact of the sequencing pipeline. A later analysis found that most CMV-associated TCR beta chains appeared HLA-restricted, with HLA associations seemingly driven largely by CMV exposure. According to the authors, the approach could potentially be generalized to other disease states and immunological phenotypes. Specific HLA alleles were associated with some 15,000 TCR beta sequences at a false discovery rate of 0.05 in a later analysis. According to a later analysis, TCR association rates differed among HLA loci, with DRB1 alleles showing the most associated TCRs and HLA-C alleles showing the fewest. An association between a missense DCLRE1C variant and V-gene and J-gene trimming of TCR beta chains was found in a later genetic analysis and replicated in an independent cohort. In a later genetic analysis, fewer N-insertions in productive TCRs were reported among donors in an Asian-associated ancestry cluster than the roughly 640-donor mean. In a later analysis, several top co-occurrence clusters were reported to appear linked to parvovirus B19, influenza, CMV and Epstein-Barr virus. The cohort was sequenced for TCR beta chains only, and without alpha or paired-chain data the features that could be detected were limited. Assigning TCR associations to individual alleles was difficult when HLA alleles, especially DR and DQ, strongly co-occurred. Approximately 18 rarely observed V segments, including chromosome 9 orphons, were excluded from the earlier analysis of approximately 500 of the donors because counts were too low. Some IMGT-functional V segments, including TRBV6-2 and TRBV6-3, could not be told apart with the 87-base-pair reads, so those segments were excluded. In a later analysis, HLA-associated TCR beta chains showed more clonal expansion and lower generation probabilities than non-associated chains that were equally common. In the study, around 160 TCR beta chains were listed as associated with cytomegalovirus.

For CDR1 and CDR2, the germline V gene lists SGHVS and FQNEAQ. The trim is 0 bases for V and 5 bases for J, with a gap of 11 bases between the germline ends. The CDR3 starts with the cysteine, ends with the phenylalanine, and has 15 residues. CDR3 DNA is the only sequence kept; it has 45 bases, read in frame from the first base. Libraries were constructed by the immunoSEQ multiplex PCR assay. A mixture of 60 forward primers for TCR Vbeta segments and 13 reverse primers for TCR Jbeta segments was used in the multiplex PCR. The CDR3 region of rearranged TCR beta genes was amplified from genomic DNA by a multiplex PCR assay. The Illumina HiSeq System was used to sequence the amplified TCR beta libraries as 87-base-pair reads. Processing in the source paper ran as follows. In a later analysis, about 80 million unique TCR beta chains were counted across the 690 or so repertoires, and around 10 million of these chains were shared by at least two donors. To remove PCR and sequencing errors, raw reads were error-corrected and collapsed into unique sequences using a nearest-neighbor algorithm that merged closely related sequences. To assign V, D and J gene segments, CDR3 sequences were aligned to IMGT reference sequences. For a sequence to be retained, a match of at least six nucleotides was required to both a V gene segment and a J gene segment. A rearrangement counted as productive if the CDR3 had no stop codons and remained in frame with V and J, and every other rearrangement counted as non-productive. Following IMGT convention, CDR3 was defined as the stretch from the second conserved V-encoded cysteine up to the conserved J-encoded phenylalanine. In an earlier analysis of just under 600 of the donors, sequences lacking an unambiguous match to a single V gene segment were excluded. In an earlier analysis of almost 600 of the donors, a V segment was called functional when productive rearrangements were above 56.7%, and segregating when the standard deviation between donors exceeded 5%. To diagnose cytomegalovirus status from the catalog of TCR beta chain sequences, a statistical classification framework was built. V and J gene assignment, in a later analysis, came from comparing TCR nucleotide sequences with IMGT/GENE-DB human TR gene sequences. The TCRdist pipeline was used in a later analysis to assign CDR3 sequences and most-parsimonious VDJ recombination scenarios. A later analysis defined each TCR beta chain by its CDR3 amino acid sequence plus V-gene family, and excluded reads lacking a unique V-gene family. To address suspected cross-contamination and a sequencing artifact, a later analysis removed roughly 580 highly shared, low-generation-probability nucleotide sequences. A later analysis calculated a clonal expansion index for each public chain from normalized within-repertoire ranks of inferred template counts. In a later analysis, generation probabilities were computed with a VDJ recombination model fitted to out-of-frame rearrangements, and the resulting probabilities were checked against IGoR. A later analysis scored TCR-TCR, TCR-HLA and TCR-CMV co-occurrence with hypergeometric tests, applying a repertoire-size bias correction to TCR pairs. To estimate false discovery rates, a later analysis permuted the HLA or CMV assignments 20 times. In a later analysis, co-occurring TCRs were grouped using DBSCAN, and TCRdist sequence similarity was added for clustering within HLA-allele-positive subsets. Co-occurrence clustering excluded repertoires with fewer than 30,000 or more than 120,000 public chains, plus five with anomalous nucleotide sharing. Entries here come from immuneACCESS through TCRdb and include only in-frame sequences with V and J called. Some clones fail to appear in such tables; in the studies checked, an unresolved V gene covers under half of the shortfall, and the cause of the remainder is unknown. From that table come the V and J calls and clone size; the DNA was used to work out D and trimming. This sample comprises around 180,000 clones, roughly four fifths of them detected only once. About 0.5% of the sample is held by the ten biggest clonotypes.

Worth noting for this clone: Its antigen is not yet known. Base qualities are missing; no much larger clone stands one base away.

The TCR sequence derives from a woman aged 45-60 years in good health and CMV-seronegative. Sequencing used PBMCs. Rearrangement joined TRBV7-8 to TRBJ2-1, with TRBD2 perhaps the D gene, on 6 matching bases. The DNA sequence is given as TGTGCCAGCAGCTTAGCTAGCGGATATCACAATGAGCAGTTCTTC. This gives the protein CASSLASGYHNEQFF. The CDR3 plus the reference TRBV7-8 and TRBJ2-1 genes for the other parts give the full variable domain: GAGVSQSPRYKVAKRGQDVALRCDPISGHVSLFWYQQALGQGPEFLTYFQNEAQLDKSGLPSDRFFAERPEGSVSTLKIQRTQQEDSAVYLCASSLASGYHNEQFFGPGTRLTVL.